Each of the 18 T cell receptor beta chains below was sequenced from the same sample in a study of molecular identifiers for immune sequencing clone quantification listed by TCRdb under 2018. Library creation used PCR. Data came from an Illumina HiSeq 4000. TCRdb handled the public reads itself, with Q25 trimming in fastp and clone calling in MiXCR, and kept productive beta chains. Records with the same CDR3 protein are collapsed into one entry carrying the most frequent genes and DNA. Here the sample has 600,000 to 650,000 distinct CDR3 sequences; 20% occur a single time. 0.85% to 0.9% of the sample belongs to the ten largest clones. The sequenced sample was naive CD8+ T cells from blood, with Jurkat cell RNA spiked in. This specimen's cell subset or site label, per the study, means: FACS-sorted CD8+CD4-CCR7+CD45RA+ naive T cells. These receptors all stem from a human donor in good health. Some libraries in this study had Jurkat cell RNA spiked in.

This clonotype was picked up a small number of times. The chain links TRBV19 to TRBJ2-7; D tentatively fits TRBD1 or TRBD2 (6 bases each). Trimming shortened V by 3 bases and J by 5 bases, and 11 bases separated the two germline ends. CDR3 length equals 13 residues. Germline V gene data show CDR1 as LNHDA and CDR2 as SQIVND (reference sequence). The CDR3, as DNA: TGTGCCAGTAGTATCTCGGGGGCGCACGAGCAGTACTTC. Translated: CASSISGAHEQYF.

This clonotype was picked up many times. This sequence joins TRBV5-1 and TRBJ2-3, with D possibly matching TRBD2 (5 bases). The CDR3 has 15 amino acids. Germline lookup yields CDR1 SGHRS and CDR2 YFSETQ. With 1 base removed from V and 0 bases from J, the gap between germline ends came to 9 bases. The CDR3: CASSLFGDSTDTQYF. Written as DNA, the CDR3 is TGCGCCAGCAGCTTGTTCGGGGATAGCACAGATACGCAGTATTTT.

The CDR3 DNA sequence: TGTGCCAGTAGTCCTGCAGTCCCCTCCTACGAGCAGTACTTC. It encodes CASSPAVPSYEQYF. V is TRBV19 and J is TRBJ2-7; no clear D. V was clipped by 5 bases and J by 0 bases, with 11 bases between them. Germline assignment: CDR1 LNHDA and CDR2 SQIVND (reference sequence). This CDR3 has 14 residues.

The sample holds a few counts of this clonotype. Since a much larger clone is just one base distant, this may be a read error. V usage is TRBV5-6 and J usage is TRBJ2-3; the D is unclear. Germline CDR1 SGHDT, CDR2 YYEEEE. The germline V and J ends were trimmed by 3 bases and 6 bases, with 11 bases remaining between them. This CDR3 spans 13 amino acids. The CDR3 here is CASSSNQEDTQYF. The CDR3 DNA follows: TGTGCCAGCAGCTCGAACCAAGAGGATACGCAGTATTTT.

V and J are TRBV7-9 and TRBJ1-1; D gene unclear. CDR3 size: 16 residues. V was trimmed by 0 bases and J by 11 bases, leaving 22 bases between them. Germline CDR1 is SEHNR and CDR2 is FQNEAQ (reference sequence). The CDR3 here is CASSLATRHSFVWAFF. The CDR3 bases are TGTGCCAGCAGCTTAGCGACTCGGCACTCCTTTGTATGGGCTTTCTTT.

On this clonotype itself: It may be a read error: a sequence one base away is much more abundant. The V and J genes are TRBV4-1 and TRBJ2-5; D is undetermined. CDR3 length: 13 residues. CDR1 and CDR2 (germline): MGHRA, YSYEKL. The CDR3 spells CASGQVEEETQYF. As DNA, the CDR3 is TGCGCCAGCGGCCAAGTGGAAGAAGAGACCCAGTACTTC.

The table lists this clonotype with many counts. The chain uses TRBV27 and TRBJ2-3; TRBD1 agrees at 8 bases. Germline V gives CDR1 MNHEY, CDR2 SMNVEV (reference sequence). Trimming at V came to 7 bases and at J to 2 bases, leaving 2 bases not matched to a gene. The CDR3 sequence is 13 residues long. The DNA of the CDR3 is TGTGCCAGCATGGGACAGGACACAGATACGCAGTATTTT. As protein: CASMGQDTDTQYF.

Only a few counts were recorded for this clonotype. The J gene is TRBJ2-5, the V gene TRBV19; TRBD1 or TRBD2 may be the D gene (5 bases each). Germline V lookup: CDR1 LNHDA, CDR2 SQIVND (reference sequence). The CDR3 sequence is 14 residues long. The germline V and J ends were trimmed by 4 bases and 2 bases, with 11 bases remaining between them. CDR3 in DNA: TGTGCCAGTAGTAGCCGGGACCAACAAGAGACCCAGTACTTC. Amino acids: CASSSRDQQETQYF.

V usage is TRBV12-5 and J usage is TRBJ2-5; unclear D gene. Deletions cut 4 bases from V and 4 bases from J, with 10 bases between. The length of the CDR3 is 13 residues. The germline V gene has CDR1 LGHNT and CDR2 FRNRAP. The CDR3 spells CASGSQDGETQYF. DNA for the CDR3: TGTGCTAGTGGTTCGCAGGACGGAGAGACCCAGTACTTC.

There are many counts of this clonotype. This sequence joins TRBV4-2 and TRBJ2-7; D assignment may be TRBD1 or TRBD2 (5 bases each). The CDR3 contains 16 residues. Looked up from germline, CDR1 is LGHNA and CDR2 is YNFKEQ. The V and J ends lost 0 bases and 5 bases respectively, with 17 bases between them. The DNA for the CDR3 is TGTGCCAGCAGCCAAGATCTCCGAGAGGGACGGGACGAGCAGTACTTC. Translated, it gives CASSQDLREGRDEQYF.

This clonotype was seen at least ten times. The rearrangement uses TRBV6-2 or TRBV6-3 and TRBJ2-3, with 7 bases fitting TRBD1. J lost 4 bases, V lost 6 bases, and 7 bases had no gene match. This CDR3 has 14 amino acids. The germline gives CDR1 MNHEY, CDR2 SVGEGT. CDR3 amino acids: CASSDRESADTQYF. The CDR3 region has the DNA TGTGCCAGCAGCGACAGGGAGTCCGCAGATACGCAGTATTTT.

In its sample, this clonotype was seen a few times. The V and J genes are TRBV7-2 and TRBJ2-7; D is perhaps TRBD2 (6 bases). Germline V lookup: CDR1 SGHTA, CDR2 FQGNSA. The CDR3 is 14 amino acids. The V end was cut by 0 bases, the J end by 4 bases, with 10 bases between. Here the CDR3 DNA reads TGTGCCAGCAGCTTAGCGCGGACTACATACGAGCAGTACTTC. Amino acids: CASSLARTTYEQYF.

This clonotype came up many times. The chain carries TRBV2 and TRBJ2-5; possibly TRBD1 for D (6 bases). The V and J ends lost 0 bases and 1 base respectively, with 15 bases between them. Germline-derived CDR1 and CDR2 are SNHLY and FYNNEI. CDR3 length equals 17 residues. CDR3 nucleotide sequence: TGTGCCAGCAGTGAAGCGTTCAGGGGATGGTTCCAAGAGACCCAGTACTTC. It codes for CASSEAFRGWFQETQYF.

This clonotype was counted only a few times. This chain connects TRBV19 to TRBJ2-3, with 9 bases aligning to TRBD1. Losses at the gene ends were 5 bases for V and 3 bases for J; bases not matched to a gene: 6. The CDR3 is 15 amino acids. CDR1 is LNHDA, CDR2 SQIVND, per germline (reference sequence). CDR3 nucleotide sequence: TGTGCCAGTAGTGCCACAGGGGGCTGGACAGATACGCAGTATTTT. Amino acid sequence: CASSATGGWTDTQYF.

At least ten counts were recorded for this clonotype. Here the CDR3 reads CASSPYGGNGYEQYF. For the CDR3, the DNA is TGTGCCAGCAGCCCATACGGGGGAAACGGTTACGAGCAGTACTTC. This chain joins TRBV7-9 and TRBJ2-7; a weak D match, TRBD2 (6 bases). CDR1 and CDR2 from the germline V gene are SEHNR and FQNEAQ (reference sequence). The CDR3 consists of 15 residues. V lost 5 bases to trimming and J lost 4 bases, with 18 bases between them. Variable domain in full (rest from reference TRBV7-9 and TRBJ2-7): DTGVSQNPRHKITKRGQNVTFRCDPISEHNRLYWYRQTLGQGPEFLTYFQNEAQLEKSRLLSDRFSAERPKGSFSTLEIQRTEQGDSAMYLCASSPYGGNGYEQYFGPGTRLTVT.

This chain joins TRBV4-3 and TRBJ1-6, with 8 nucleotides matching TRBD1. The length of the CDR3 is 17 residues. Trimming cost V 0 bases and J 9 bases; bases outside gene matches: 10. Germline CDR1 and CDR2: LGHNA and YSLEER. The CDR3 bases are TGCGCCAGCAGCCAAGAGGCGGGGCAGGGGGCACTTTCACCCCTCCACTTT. Translated: CASSQEAGQGALSPLHF.

This clonotype was seen many times. The rearrangement links TRBV20-1 to TRBJ1-1, with TRBD1 matching 8 bases. The CDR3 is 15 residues long. Trimming at V came to 0 bases and at J to 1 base, leaving 4 bases not matched to a gene. CDR1 DFQATT and CDR2 SNEGSKA come from the germline V gene (reference sequence). The CDR3 region is CSARDRQGPNTEAFF. CDR3 DNA sequence: TGCAGTGCTAGAGATAGACAGGGGCCGAACACTGAAGCTTTCTTT.

This clonotype was picked up many times. The V call is TRBV4-3, the J call TRBJ2-5; D remains ambiguous. CDR3 length equals 15 residues. The germline V and J ends were trimmed by 1 base and 2 bases, with 11 bases remaining between them. In germline, CDR1 is LGHNA, CDR2 YSLEER. CDR3 amino acids: CASSQVSEVQETQYF. The CDR3 DNA follows: TGCGCCAGCAGCCAAGTGTCCGAGGTTCAAGAGACCCAGTACTTC.